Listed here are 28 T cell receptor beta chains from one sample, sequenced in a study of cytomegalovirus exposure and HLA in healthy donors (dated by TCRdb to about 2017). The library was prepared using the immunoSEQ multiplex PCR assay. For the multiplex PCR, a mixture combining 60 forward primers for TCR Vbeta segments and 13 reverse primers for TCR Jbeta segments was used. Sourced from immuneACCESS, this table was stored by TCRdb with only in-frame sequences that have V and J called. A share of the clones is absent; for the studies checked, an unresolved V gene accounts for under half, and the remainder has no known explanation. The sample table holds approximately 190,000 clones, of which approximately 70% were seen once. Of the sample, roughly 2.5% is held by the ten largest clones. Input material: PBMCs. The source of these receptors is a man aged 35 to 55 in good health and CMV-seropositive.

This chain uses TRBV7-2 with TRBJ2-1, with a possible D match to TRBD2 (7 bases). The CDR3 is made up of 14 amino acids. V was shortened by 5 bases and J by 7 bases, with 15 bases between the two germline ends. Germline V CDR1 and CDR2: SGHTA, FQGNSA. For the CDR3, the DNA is TGTGCCAGCAGCGGGGGGGCCCTCGGGAATGAGCAGTTCTTC. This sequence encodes CASSGGALGNEQFF.

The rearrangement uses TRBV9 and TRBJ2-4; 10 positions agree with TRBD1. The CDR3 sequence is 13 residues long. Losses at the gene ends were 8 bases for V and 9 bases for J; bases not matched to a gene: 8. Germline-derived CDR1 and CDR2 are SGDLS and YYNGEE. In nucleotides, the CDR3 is TGTGCCAGTTTTGGGAGACAGGGGGCCATTCAGTACTTC. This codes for CASFGRQGAIQYF.

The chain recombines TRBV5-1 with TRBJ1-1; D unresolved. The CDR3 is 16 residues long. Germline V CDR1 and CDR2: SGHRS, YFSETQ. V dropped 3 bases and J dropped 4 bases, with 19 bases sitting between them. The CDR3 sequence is CASSSLIPAAGTEAFF. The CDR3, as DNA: TGCGCCAGCAGCTCCCTCATTCCTGCCGCGGGCACTGAAGCTTTCTTT.

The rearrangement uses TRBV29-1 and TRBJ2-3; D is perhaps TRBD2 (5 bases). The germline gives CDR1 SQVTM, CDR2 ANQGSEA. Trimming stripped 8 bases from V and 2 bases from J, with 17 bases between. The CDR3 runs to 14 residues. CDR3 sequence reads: CSTSGVPFTDTQYF. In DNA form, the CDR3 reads TGCAGCACCTCCGGGGTTCCCTTCACAGATACGCAGTATTTT.

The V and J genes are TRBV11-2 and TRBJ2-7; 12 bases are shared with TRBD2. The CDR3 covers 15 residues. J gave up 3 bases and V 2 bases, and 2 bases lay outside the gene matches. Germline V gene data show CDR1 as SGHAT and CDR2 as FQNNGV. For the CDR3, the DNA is TGTGCCAGCAGCTTAAGGACTAGCGGGGACTACGAGCAGTACTTC. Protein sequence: CASSLRTSGDYEQYF.

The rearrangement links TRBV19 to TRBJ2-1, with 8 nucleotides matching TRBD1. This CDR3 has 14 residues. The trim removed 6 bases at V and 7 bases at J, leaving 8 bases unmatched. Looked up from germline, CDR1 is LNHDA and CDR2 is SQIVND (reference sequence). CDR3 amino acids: CASSGQGIRNEQFF. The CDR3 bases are TGTGCCAGTAGCGGACAGGGTATTCGGAATGAGCAGTTCTTC.

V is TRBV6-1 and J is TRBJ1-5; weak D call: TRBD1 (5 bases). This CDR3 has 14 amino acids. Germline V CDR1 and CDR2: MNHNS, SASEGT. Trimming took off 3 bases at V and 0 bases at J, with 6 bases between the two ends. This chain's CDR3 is CASSETDSNQPQHF. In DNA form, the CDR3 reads TGTGCCAGCAGTGAGACAGATAGCAATCAGCCCCAGCATTTT.

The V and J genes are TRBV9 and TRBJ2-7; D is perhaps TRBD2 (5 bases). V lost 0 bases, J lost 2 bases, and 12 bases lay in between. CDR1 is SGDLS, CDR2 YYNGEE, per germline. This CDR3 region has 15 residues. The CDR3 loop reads CASSVDGRAAYEQYF. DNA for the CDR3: TGTGCCAGCAGCGTAGATGGGCGGGCCGCCTACGAGCAGTACTTC.

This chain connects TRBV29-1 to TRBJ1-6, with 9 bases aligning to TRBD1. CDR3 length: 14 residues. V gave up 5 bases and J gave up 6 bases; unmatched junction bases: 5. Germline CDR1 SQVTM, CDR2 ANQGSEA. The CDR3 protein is CSVRDRVPNSPLHF. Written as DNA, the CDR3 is TGCAGCGTTCGGGACAGGGTCCCTAATTCACCCCTCCACTTT.

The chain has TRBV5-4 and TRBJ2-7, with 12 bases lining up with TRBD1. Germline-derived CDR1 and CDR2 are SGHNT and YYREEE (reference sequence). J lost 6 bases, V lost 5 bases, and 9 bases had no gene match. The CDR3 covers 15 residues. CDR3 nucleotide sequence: TGTGCCAGCAGTCCGACGGGACAGGGGGCTCGCGAGCAGTACTTC. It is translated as CASSPTGQGAREQYF. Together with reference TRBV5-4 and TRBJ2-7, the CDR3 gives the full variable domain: ETGVTQSPTHLIKTRGQQVTLRCSSQSGHNTVSWYQQALGQGPQFIFQYYREEENGRGNFPPRFSGLQFPNYSSELNVNALELDDSALYLCASSPTGQGAREQYFGPGTRLTVT.

Here the CDR3 DNA reads TGTGCCAGCAGCTTAGCTGGGAGATTGTTCTTC. It specifies CASSLAGRLFF. V is TRBV7-9 and J is TRBJ2-1, with D perhaps matching TRBD2 (5 bases). The V gene lost 0 bases and the J gene lost 15 bases, with 9 bases spanning the gap. Germline V gene data show CDR1 as SEHNR and CDR2 as FQNEAQ (reference sequence). The CDR3 runs 11 residues. Full variable domain (outside the CDR3, taken from reference TRBV7-9 and TRBJ2-1): DTGVSQNPRHKITKRGQNVTFRCDPISEHNRLYWYRQTLGQGPEFLTYFQNEAQLEKSRLLSDRFSAERPKGSFSTLEIQRTEQGDSAMYLCASSLAGRLFFGPGTRLTVL.

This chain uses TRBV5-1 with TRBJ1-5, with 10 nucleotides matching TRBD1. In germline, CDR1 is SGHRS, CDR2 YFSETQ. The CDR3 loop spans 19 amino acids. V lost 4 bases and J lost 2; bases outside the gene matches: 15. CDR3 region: CASSNTTRTGGMGNQPQHF. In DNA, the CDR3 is TGCGCCAGCAGCAACACCACGAGGACAGGGGGAATGGGCAATCAGCCCCAGCATTTT.

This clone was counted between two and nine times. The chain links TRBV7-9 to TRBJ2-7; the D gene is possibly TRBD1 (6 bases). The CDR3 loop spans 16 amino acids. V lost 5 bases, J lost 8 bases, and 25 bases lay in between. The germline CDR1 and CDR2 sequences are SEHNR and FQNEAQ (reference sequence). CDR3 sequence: CASSHIPQGRLVKQYF. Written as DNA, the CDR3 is TGTGCCAGCAGCCACATCCCACAGGGCCGCCTGGTGAAGCAGTACTTC.

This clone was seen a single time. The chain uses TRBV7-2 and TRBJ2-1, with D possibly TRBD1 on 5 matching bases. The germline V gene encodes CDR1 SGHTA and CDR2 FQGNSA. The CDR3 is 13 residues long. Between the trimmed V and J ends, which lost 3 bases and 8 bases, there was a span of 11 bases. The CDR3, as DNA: TGTGCCAGCAGCTTGGGGCCTTGGGATGAGCAGTTCTTC. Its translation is CASSLGPWDEQFF.

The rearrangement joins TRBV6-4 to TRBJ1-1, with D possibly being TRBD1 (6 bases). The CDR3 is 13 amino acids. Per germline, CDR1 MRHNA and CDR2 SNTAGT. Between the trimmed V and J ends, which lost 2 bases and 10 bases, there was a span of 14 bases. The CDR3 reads CASSDAGRGVAFF. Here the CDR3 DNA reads TGTGCCAGCAGTGACGCTGGCAGGGGCGTAGCTTTCTTT.

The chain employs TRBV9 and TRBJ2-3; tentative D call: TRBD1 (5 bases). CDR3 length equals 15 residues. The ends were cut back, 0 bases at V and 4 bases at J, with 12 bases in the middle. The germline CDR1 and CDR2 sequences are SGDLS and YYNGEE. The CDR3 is CASSVEQGWSDTQYF. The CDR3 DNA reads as TGTGCCAGCAGCGTAGAGCAGGGATGGTCAGATACGCAGTATTTT.

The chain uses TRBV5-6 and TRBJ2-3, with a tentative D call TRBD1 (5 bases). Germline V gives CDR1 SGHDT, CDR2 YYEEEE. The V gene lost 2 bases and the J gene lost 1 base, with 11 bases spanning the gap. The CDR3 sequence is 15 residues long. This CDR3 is CASSLIGVGTDTQYF. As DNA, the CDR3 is TGTGCCAGCAGCTTAATAGGGGTTGGCACAGATACGCAGTATTTT.

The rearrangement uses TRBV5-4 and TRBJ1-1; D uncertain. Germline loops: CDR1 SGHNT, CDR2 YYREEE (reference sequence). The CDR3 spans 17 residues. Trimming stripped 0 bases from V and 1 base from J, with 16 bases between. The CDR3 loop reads CASSLDGSVRPNTEAFF. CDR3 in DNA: TGTGCCAGCAGCTTGGACGGCTCGGTGAGGCCGAACACTGAAGCTTTCTTT.

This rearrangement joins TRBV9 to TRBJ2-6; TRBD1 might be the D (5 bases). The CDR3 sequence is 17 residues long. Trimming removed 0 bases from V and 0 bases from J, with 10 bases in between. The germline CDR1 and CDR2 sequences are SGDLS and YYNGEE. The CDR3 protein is CASSVGTPHSGANVLTF. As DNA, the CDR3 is TGTGCCAGCAGCGTAGGGACACCACACTCTGGGGCCAACGTCCTGACTTTC.

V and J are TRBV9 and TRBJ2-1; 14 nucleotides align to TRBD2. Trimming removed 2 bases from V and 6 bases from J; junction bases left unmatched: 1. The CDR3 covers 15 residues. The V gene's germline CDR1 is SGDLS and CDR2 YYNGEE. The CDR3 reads CASSVTSGGVNEQFF. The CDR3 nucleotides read TGTGCCAGCAGCGTGACTAGCGGGGGGGTCAATGAGCAGTTCTTC. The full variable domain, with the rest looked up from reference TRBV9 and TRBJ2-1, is DSGVTQTPKHLITATGQRVTLRCSPRSGDLSVYWYQQSLDQGLQFLIQYYNGEERAKGNILERFSAQQFPDLHSELNLSSLELGDSALYFCASSVTSGGVNEQFFGPGTRLTVL.

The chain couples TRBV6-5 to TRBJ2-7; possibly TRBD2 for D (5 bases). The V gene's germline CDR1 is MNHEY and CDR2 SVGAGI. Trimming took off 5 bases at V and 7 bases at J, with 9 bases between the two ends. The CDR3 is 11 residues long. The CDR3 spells CASSDRGEQYF. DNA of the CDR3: TGTGCCAGCAGTGACCGCGGGGAGCAGTACTTC.

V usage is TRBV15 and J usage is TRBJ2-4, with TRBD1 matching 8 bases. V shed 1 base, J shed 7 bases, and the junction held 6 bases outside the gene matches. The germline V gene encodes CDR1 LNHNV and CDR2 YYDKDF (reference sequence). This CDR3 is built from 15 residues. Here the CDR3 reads CATSRARDRRNIQYF. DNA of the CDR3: TGTGCCACCAGCAGAGCCCGGGACAGGCGGAACATTCAGTACTTC.

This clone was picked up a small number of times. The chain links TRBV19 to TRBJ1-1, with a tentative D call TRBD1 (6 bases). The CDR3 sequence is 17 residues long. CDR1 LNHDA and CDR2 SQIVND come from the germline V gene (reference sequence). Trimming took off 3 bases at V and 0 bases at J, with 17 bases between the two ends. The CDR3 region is CASSMEGTRHLNTEAFF. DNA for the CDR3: TGTGCCAGTAGTATGGAAGGGACACGCCATTTGAACACTGAAGCTTTCTTT. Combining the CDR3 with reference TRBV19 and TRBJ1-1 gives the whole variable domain DGGITQSPKYLFRKEGQNVTLSCEQNLNHDAMYWYRQDPGQGLRLIYYSQIVNDFQKGDIAEGYSVSREKKESFPLTVTSAQKNPTAFYLCASSMEGTRHLNTEAFFGQGTRLTVV.

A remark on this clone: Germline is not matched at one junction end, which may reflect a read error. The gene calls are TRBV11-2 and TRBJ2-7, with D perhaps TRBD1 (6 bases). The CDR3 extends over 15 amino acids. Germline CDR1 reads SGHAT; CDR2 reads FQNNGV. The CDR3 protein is CASSIDRHRDYEQYF. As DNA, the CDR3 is TGTGCCAGCAGCATAGACAGGCATCGGGACTACGAGCAGTACTTC.

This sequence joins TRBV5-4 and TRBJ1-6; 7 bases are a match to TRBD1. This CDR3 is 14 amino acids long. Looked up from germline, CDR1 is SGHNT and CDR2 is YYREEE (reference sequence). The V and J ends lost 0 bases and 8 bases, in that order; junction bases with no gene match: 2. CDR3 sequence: CASSLVRGDSPLHF. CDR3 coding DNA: TGTGCCAGCAGCTTGGTCAGGGGGGATTCACCCCTCCACTTT. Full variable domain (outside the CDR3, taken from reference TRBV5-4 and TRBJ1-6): ETGVTQSPTHLIKTRGQQVTLRCSSQSGHNTVSWYQQALGQGPQFIFQYYREEENGRGNFPPRFSGLQFPNYSSELNVNALELDDSALYLCASSLVRGDSPLHFGNGTRLTVT.

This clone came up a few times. The CDR3 region is CASSSAGLYRNTEAFF. The CDR3 DNA sequence: TGCGCCAGCAGCTCGGCAGGGCTTTATAGAAACACTGAAGCTTTCTTT. V is TRBV5-1 and J is TRBJ1-1, with D possibly matching TRBD1 (5 bases). Trimming pared 3 bases from V and 2 bases from J, leaving 17 bases between. This CDR3 contains 16 residues. The V gene's germline CDR1 is SGHRS and CDR2 YFSETQ.

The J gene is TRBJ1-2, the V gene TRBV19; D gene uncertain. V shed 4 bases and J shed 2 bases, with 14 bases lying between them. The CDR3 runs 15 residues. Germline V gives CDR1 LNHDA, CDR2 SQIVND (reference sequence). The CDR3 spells CASSTWAIGNYGYTF. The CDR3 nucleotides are TGTGCCAGTAGTACCTGGGCCATTGGGAACTATGGCTACACCTTC.

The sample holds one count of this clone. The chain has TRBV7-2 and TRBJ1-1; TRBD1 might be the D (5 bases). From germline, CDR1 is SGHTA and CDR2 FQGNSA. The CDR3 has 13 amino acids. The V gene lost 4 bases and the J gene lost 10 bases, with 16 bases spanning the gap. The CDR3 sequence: CASSYLAGGRAFF. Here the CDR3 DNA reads TGTGCCAGCAGCTACTTAGCCGGGGGGAGAGCTTTCTTT.